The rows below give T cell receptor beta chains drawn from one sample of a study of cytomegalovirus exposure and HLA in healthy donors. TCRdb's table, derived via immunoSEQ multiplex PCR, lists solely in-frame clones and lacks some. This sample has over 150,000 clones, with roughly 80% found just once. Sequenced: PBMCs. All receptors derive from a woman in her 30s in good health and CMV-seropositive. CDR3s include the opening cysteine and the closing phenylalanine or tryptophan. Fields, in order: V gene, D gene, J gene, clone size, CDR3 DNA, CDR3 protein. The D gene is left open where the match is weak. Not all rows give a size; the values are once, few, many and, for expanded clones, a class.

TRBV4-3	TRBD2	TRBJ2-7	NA	TGCGCCAGCAGCCAAGAATTTGCACCGGGGGGCTACGAGCAGTACTTC	CASSQEFAPGGYEQYF
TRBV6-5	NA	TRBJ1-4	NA	TGTGCCAGCAGTTACTCGACCGGGGTTTGGGAAAAACTGTTTTTT	CASSYSTGVWEKLFF
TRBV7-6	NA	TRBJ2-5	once	TGTGCCAGCAGCTTAGTGGACTCCCGAGAAGAGACCCAGTACTTC	CASSLVDSREETQYF
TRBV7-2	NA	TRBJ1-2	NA	TGTGCCAGCAGCTTAGTAGGGGCAGTTGACTACACCTTC	CASSLVGAVDYTF
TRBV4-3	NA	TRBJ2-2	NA	TGCGCCAGCAGCCAAGATCCGACAGACACCGGGGAGCTGTTTTTT	CASSQDPTDTGELFF
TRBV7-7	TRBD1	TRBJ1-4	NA	TGTGCCAGCAGTATGAGACAGGGCATCGAAAAACTGTTTTTT	CASSMRQGIEKLFF
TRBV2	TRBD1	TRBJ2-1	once	TGTGCCAGCAGTGAAACCTGGACAGGGGGCTACAATGAGCAGTTCTTC	CASSETWTGGYNEQFF
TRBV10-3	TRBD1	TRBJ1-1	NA	TGTGCCATCAGTGGGGACAGAAGCACTGAAGCTTTCTTT	CAISGDRSTEAFF
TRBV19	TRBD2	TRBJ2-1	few	TGTGCCAGTAGTATAGGGGAGGAGCGGGGGAATGAGCAGTTCTTC	CASSIGEERGNEQFF
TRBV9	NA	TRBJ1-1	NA	TGTGCCAGCAGCGTCGGGAATGCGAACACTGAAGCTTTCTTT	CASSVGNANTEAFF
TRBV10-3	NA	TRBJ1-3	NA	TGTGCCATCAGTGCGGCGACAGTAGGAAACACCATATATTTT	CAISAATVGNTIYF
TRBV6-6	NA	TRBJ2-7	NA	TGTGCCAGCAGACAGGAATTTACCTACGAGCAGTACTTC	CASRQEFTYEQYF
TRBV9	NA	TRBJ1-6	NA	TGTGCCAGCAGCGCGGGGGGAAGCTCCTATAATTCACCCCTCCACTTT	CASSAGGSSYNSPLHF
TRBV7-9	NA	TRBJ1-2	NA	TGTGCCAGCAGCCCTAGAGCCAGTAGTACAGGTGGCTACACCTTC	CASSPRASSTGGYTF
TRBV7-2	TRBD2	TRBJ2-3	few	TGTGCCAGCAGCTTAGGCCGCACTAGCGGGGGGACCACAGATACGCAGTATTTT	CASSLGRTSGGTTDTQYF
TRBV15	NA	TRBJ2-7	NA	TGTGCCACCAGCAGAGATCAGGCAGGGTCCGAGCAGTACTTC	CATSRDQAGSEQYF
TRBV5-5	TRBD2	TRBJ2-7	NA	TGTGCCAGCAGCTTATGTGGACTAGCGGGGGACGAGCAGTACTTC	CASSLCGLAGDEQYF
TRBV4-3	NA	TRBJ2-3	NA	TGCGCCAGCAGCCAAGAAAGGAGGGCGGGGTTCACAGATACGCAGTATTTT	CASSQERRAGFTDTQYF
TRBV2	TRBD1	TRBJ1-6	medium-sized	TGTGCCAGCAGGAAGGACAGGGGAGTCCTAAGGGGTTCACCCCTCCACTTT	CASRKDRGVLRGSPLHF
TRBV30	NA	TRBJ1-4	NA	TGTGCCTGGAGCCGGGGACGGGGGAATGAAAAACTGTTTTTT	CAWSRGRGNEKLFF
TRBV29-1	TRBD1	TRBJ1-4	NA	TGCAGCGCACAGGGACAGACACCTACAACTAATGAAAAACTGTTTTTT	CSAQGQTPTTNEKLFF
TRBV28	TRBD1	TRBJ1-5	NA	TGTGCCAGCAGCCCTAGGACAGGGGGCAACGTTAATCAGCCCCAGCATTTT	CASSPRTGGNVNQPQHF
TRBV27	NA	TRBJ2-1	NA	TGTGCCAGCAAGAGGACTGGCTCCTACAATGAGCAGTTCTTC	CASKRTGSYNEQFF
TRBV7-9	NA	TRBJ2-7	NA	TGTGCCAGCAGCAAAGGCCCGGTGAGGGTGGAGCAGTACTTC	CASSKGPVRVEQYF
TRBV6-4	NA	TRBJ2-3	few	TGTGCCAGCAGCCCCCAAGCAATCACAGATACGCAGTATTTT	CASSPQAITDTQYF
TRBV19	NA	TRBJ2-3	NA	TGTGCCAGTAGTATAATGTTAGCGGCATCAGATACGCAGTATTTT	CASSIMLAASDTQYF
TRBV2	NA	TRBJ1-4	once	TGTGCCACCCGAGGACAGTTACGTGAAAAACTGTTTTTT	CATRGQLREKLFF
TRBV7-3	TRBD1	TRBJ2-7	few	TGTGCCAGCAGCCACGCTTCTCTTGGGGACAGGGGCTACGAGCAGTACTTC	CASSHASLGDRGYEQYF
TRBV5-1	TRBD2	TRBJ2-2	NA	TGCGCCAGCAGCTTAGAACTAGCGGGGGCCGGGGAGCTGTTTTTT	CASSLELAGAGELFF
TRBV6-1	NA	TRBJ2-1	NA	TGTGCCAGCAGTGAGAATTTAGGCGGGTACAATGAGCAGTTCTTC	CASSENLGGYNEQFF
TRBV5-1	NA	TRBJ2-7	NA	TGCGCCAGCAGCTTGGACAGCCCATACGAGCAGTACTTC	CASSLDSPYEQYF
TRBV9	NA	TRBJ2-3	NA	TGTGCCAGCAGCGTAGTCGGGGGAAGTACAGATACGCAGTATTTT	CASSVVGGSTDTQYF
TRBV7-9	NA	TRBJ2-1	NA	TGTGCCAGCAAACTAGCAAATAATCCCAATGAGCAGTTCTTC	CASKLANNPNEQFF
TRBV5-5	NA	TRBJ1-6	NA	TGTGCCAGCAGCTTGGAACAGGAAATTTCACCCCTCCACTTT	CASSLEQEISPLHF
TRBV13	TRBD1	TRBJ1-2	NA	TGTGCCAGCAGCTTAGGGGGACAGAACTATGGCTACACCTTC	CASSLGGQNYGYTF
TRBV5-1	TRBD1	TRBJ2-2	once	TGCGCCAGCAGCTTAACAGGGGCGAACACCGGGGAGCTGTTTTTT	CASSLTGANTGELFF
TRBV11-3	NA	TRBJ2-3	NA	TGTGCCAGCAGCCTACAGGCTAGCACAGATACGCAGTATTTT	CASSLQASTDTQYF
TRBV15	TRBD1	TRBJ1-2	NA	TGTGCCACCAGCCCGGGACAGACAAACTATGGCTACACCTTC	CATSPGQTNYGYTF
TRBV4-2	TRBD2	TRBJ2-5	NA	TGTGCCAGCAGCCAAGAACAGGCGGGGGAACAAGAGACCCAGTACTTC	CASSQEQAGEQETQYF
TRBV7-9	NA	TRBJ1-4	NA	TGTTCCAGCAGCTTAATTTTCGGCAGGGGAGAGACTAATGAAAAACTGTTTTTT	CSSSLIFGRGETNEKLFF
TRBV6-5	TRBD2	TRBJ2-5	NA	TGTGCCAGCAGCACAACTAGCGGGGGAATGGCCCAGTACTTC	CASSTTSGGMAQYF
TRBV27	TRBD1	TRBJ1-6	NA	TGTGCCAGCAGTTTCGACCGGGACAGGGGGAATTCACCCCTCCACTTT	CASSFDRDRGNSPLHF
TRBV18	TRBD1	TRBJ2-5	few	TGTGCCAGCTCACTAATGACAGGGGACGTGGAGACCCAGTACTTC	CASSLMTGDVETQYF
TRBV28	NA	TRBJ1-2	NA	TGTGCCAGCAGCTTGACAGACGTCTATGGCTACACCTTC	CASSLTDVYGYTF
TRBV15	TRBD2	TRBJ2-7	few	TGTGCCACCAGCAGAGATCGGGGGGTCTACGAGCAGTACTTC	CATSRDRGVYEQYF